This T cell receptor beta chain was sequenced during a study of OX40 agonist ivuxolimab in advanced cancers. Study summary: Dose-escalation patients had hepatocellular carcinoma, melanoma, renal cell or head and neck cancer. Study conclusions and caveats: CD8+ T cells (on average) carried more expanded clones than CD4+ T cells. Some nonresponders also had low normalized T-cell clonal expansion.

Looked up from germline, CDR1 is SGHNT and CDR2 is YENEEA. V gave up 5 bases and J gave up 4 bases, with 8 bases separating them. CDR3 length: 13 amino acids. In the case of this clone: Its antigen is undetermined.

Assay used: immunoSEQ multiplex PCR; TCRdb lists only in-frame clones, some missing. Among 70,000 to 95,000 clones, around 86% were seen once, and the ten largest hold approximately 6.2%. Excluded were patients having autoimmune disease history or systemic immunosuppression. This TCR derives from an adult with an advanced solid tumor such as melanoma, head and neck, liver or kidney cancer. This sample comprised CD4+ or CD8+ T cells sorted from blood, obtained in a trial of the OX40 agonist ivuxolimab. This chain connects TRBV11-3 to TRBJ2-2; D is undetermined. The CDR3 loop is CASSVSTTGELFF. In DNA form, the CDR3 reads TGTGCCAGCAGCGTCAGTACCACCGGGGAGCTGTTTTTT.